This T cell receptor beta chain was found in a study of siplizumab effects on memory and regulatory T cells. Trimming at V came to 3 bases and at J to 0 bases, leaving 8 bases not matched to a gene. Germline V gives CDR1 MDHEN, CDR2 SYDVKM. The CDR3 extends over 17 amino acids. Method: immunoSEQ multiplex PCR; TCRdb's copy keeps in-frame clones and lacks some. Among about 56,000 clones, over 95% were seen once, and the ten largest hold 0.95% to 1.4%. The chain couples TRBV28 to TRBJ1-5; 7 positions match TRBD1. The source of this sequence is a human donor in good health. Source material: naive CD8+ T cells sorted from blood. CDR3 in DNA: TGTGCCAGCAGTTTCCCCCGACAGGGACTTAGCAATCAGCCCCAGCATTTT. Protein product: CASSFPRQGLSNQPQHF.